This T cell receptor (beta chain) was sequenced during a study of T-cell reconstitution after alpha-beta-depleted transplantation in children. As it was prepared, the TCRbeta library received unique molecular identifiers. MiXCR, run by TCRdb on the PCR reads, gives a single entry per CDR3 protein. The sample has 600,000 to 700,000 distinct CDR3 sequences; 16% are singletons. The CDR3 runs to 16 residues. Germline lookup yields CDR1 KGHSH and CDR2 LQKENI. V was clipped by 6 bases and J by 3 bases, with 20 bases between them. The receptor comes from a human donor who donated a stem cell graft to a child with acute myeloid leukemia. The gene calls are TRBV18 and TRBJ1-1; possibly TRBD1 for D (6 bases). The sample in question was PBMCs from the stem cell graft donor, obtained from the stem cell graft. The CDR3 spells CASSSQGRPGDTEAFF. In DNA, the CDR3 is TGTGCCAGCTCCAGCCAGGGGAGGCCAGGGGACACTGAAGCTTTCTTT.